This T cell receptor beta chain comes out of a study of T cell responses to AZD1222 COVID-19 vaccine. For this clone: Antigen specificity is unknown.

Study-level results: No repertoire was sampled before or during the peak T cell response, only after it. In a largely white British group with more females than males, clonal diversity was possibly underestimated. Vaccine-associated CD4 TCRs spanned spike, dominant at 160-218 and 743-854.

Germline V CDR1 and CDR2: SGHNT, YYREEE (reference sequence). The CDR3 contains 16 residues. The ends lost 2 bases at V and 5 bases at J; junction bases unmatched: 13. Produced via immunoSEQ multiplex PCR; TCRdb's table is partial and in-frame only. The sample lists over 150,000 clones, roughly 86% occurring once. The sequence came from an adult in good health. The chain carries TRBV5-4 and TRBJ2-7, with 7 bases identical to TRBD2. The material sequenced was peripheral blood, taken on day 0 of AZD1222 vaccination. The CDR3 sequence is CASSLPPGGGPDEQYF. CDR3 DNA sequence: TGTGCCAGCAGCTTACCCCCGGGGGGAGGGCCAGACGAGCAGTACTTC.